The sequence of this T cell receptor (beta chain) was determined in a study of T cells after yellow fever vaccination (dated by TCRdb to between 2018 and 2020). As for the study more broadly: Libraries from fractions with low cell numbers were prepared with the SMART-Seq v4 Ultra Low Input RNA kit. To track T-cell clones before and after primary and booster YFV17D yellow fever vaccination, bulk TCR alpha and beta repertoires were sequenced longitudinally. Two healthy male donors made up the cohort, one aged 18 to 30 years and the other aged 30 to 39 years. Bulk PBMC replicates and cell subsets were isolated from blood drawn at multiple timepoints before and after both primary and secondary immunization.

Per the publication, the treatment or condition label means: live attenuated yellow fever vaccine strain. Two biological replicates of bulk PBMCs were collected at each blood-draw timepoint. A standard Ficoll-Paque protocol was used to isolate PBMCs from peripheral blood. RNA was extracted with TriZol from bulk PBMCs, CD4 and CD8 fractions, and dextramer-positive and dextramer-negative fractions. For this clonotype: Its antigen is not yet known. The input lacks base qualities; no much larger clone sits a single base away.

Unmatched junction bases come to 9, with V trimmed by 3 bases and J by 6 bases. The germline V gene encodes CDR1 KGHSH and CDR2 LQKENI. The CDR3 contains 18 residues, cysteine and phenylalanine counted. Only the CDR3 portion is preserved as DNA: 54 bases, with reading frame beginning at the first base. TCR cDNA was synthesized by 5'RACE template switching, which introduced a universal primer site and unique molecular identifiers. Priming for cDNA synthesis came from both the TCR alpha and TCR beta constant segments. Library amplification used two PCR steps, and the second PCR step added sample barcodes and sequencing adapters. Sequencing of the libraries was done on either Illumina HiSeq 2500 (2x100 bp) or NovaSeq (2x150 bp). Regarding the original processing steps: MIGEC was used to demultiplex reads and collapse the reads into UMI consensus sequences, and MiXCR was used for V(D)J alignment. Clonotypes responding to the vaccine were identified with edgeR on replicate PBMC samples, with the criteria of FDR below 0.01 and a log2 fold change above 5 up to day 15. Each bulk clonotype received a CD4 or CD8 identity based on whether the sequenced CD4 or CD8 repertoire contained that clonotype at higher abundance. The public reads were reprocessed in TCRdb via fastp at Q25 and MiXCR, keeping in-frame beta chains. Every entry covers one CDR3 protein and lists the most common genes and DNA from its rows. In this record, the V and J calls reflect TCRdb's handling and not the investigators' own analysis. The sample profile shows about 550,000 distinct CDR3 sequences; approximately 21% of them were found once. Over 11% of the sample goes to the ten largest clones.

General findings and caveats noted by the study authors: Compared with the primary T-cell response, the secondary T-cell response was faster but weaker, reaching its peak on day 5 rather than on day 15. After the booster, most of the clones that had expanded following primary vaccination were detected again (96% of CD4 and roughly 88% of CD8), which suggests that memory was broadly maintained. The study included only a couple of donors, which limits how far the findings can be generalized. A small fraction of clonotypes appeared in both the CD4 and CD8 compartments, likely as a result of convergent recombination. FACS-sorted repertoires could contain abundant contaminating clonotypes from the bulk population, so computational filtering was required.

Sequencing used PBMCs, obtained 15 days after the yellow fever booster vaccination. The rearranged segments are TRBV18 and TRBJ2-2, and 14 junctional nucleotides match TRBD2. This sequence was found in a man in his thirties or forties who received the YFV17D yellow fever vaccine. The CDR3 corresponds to CASSPTGTSGSVPGELFF. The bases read TGTGCCAGCTCACCCACCGGGACTAGCGGGAGTGTTCCCGGGGAGCTGTTTTTT.